A selection of T cell receptor beta chains follows, all from one sample in a study of blood T cells in healthy people across ages. TCRdb passed the 5' RACE reads through MiXCR, listing each CDR3 protein once. The sample yields around 780,000 distinct CDR3 sequences, 25% to 30% seen once. This sample was also put to use in a study of T cells of mothers and their children.

The source material was blood. Receptor source: a boy aged 5-17 years in good health. Each CDR3 is given with its conserved first and last residue. D genes are given only for firm matches. Part of the rows lack a size; the others show once, few, many or a class for expanded clones.

cdr3_aa | cdr3_nt | d_call | j_call | clone_size | v_call
CASNSGNGNNEQFF | TGTGCCAGCAACAGCGGGAATGGGAACAATGAGCAGTTCTTC | TRBD2 | TRBJ2-1 | . | TRBV9
CASSLAVNYGYTF | TGTGCCAGCAGCTTAGCAGTTAACTATGGCTACACCTTC | . | TRBJ1-2 | few | TRBV7-6
CAGIKGDRVYEQYF | TGTGCCGGCATCAAAGGTGACAGGGTTTACGAGCAGTACTTC | TRBD1 | TRBJ2-7 | few | TRBV6-6
CASRGTVHGYTF | TGTGCCAGCAGGGGGACAGTCCACGGCTACACCTTC | TRBD1 | TRBJ1-2 | . | TRBV2
CASHWLAGGPYQETQYF | TGCGCCAGCCACTGGCTAGCGGGGGGGCCCTACCAAGAGACCCAGTACTTC | TRBD2 | TRBJ2-5 | few | TRBV5-1
CSARQGTDTQYF | TGCAGTGCTCGACAGGGGACAGATACACAGTATTTT | TRBD1 | TRBJ2-3 | . | TRBV20-1
CASSQALGTGASPLHF | TGTGCCAGCAGCCAGGCCCTCGGGACAGGGGCTTCACCCCTCCACTTT | TRBD1 | TRBJ1-6 | . | TRBV14
CASSLMPPSRGEYIQYF | TGCGCCAGCAGCTTAATGCCCCCTAGCAGGGGAGAGTACATTCAGTACTTC | . | TRBJ2-4 | . | TRBV5-1
CASSGDRYNNEQFF | TGTGCCAGCAGTGGCGACAGATATAACAATGAGCAGTTCTTC | . | TRBJ2-1 | . | TRBV6-1
CASSLVGYSYNEQFF | TGTGCCAGCAGCTTGGTTGGGTACTCCTACAATGAGCAGTTCTTC | . | TRBJ2-1 | . | TRBV5-6
CASSLSWRGATGRADTQYF | TGCGCCAGCAGCTTGAGTTGGCGGGGGGCTACTGGTAGGGCAGATACGCAGTATTTT | TRBD2 | TRBJ2-3 | . | TRBV5-1
CASSEGPTDTQYF | TGCGCCAGCAGCGAAGGACCCACAGATACGCAGTATTTT | . | TRBJ2-3 | few | TRBV5-1
CSARIPGQGSTEAFF | TGCAGTGCTAGAATTCCGGGACAGGGGTCCACTGAAGCTTTCTTT | TRBD1 | TRBJ1-1 | few | TRBV20-1
CASSVGGVSYEQYF | TGTGCCAGCAGCGTAGGTGGGGTTTCCTACGAGCAGTACTTC | . | TRBJ2-7 | . | TRBV9
CASSFIGQRGYEQYF | TGTGCCAGCAGTTTCATTGGCCAGCGGGGATACGAGCAGTACTTC | TRBD2 | TRBJ2-7 | few | TRBV27
CASRSNANTGELFF | TGCGCCAGCCGCTCCAACGCGAACACCGGGGAGCTGTTTTTT | . | TRBJ2-2 | few | TRBV5-1
CASSLHWDNTEAFF | TGCGCCAGCAGCTTGCACTGGGACAACACTGAAGCTTTCTTT | . | TRBJ1-1 | . | TRBV5-1
CASSQGTPSYEQYF | TGCGCCAGCAGCCAGGGGACACCTTCCTACGAGCAGTACTTC | . | TRBJ2-7 | . | TRBV5-1
CASSQDQVGRGLGNEQFF | TGTGCCAGCAGCCAAGATCAGGTGGGCAGGGGGCTCGGGAATGAGCAGTTCTTC | TRBD1 | TRBJ2-1 | few | TRBV4-2
CASSRYRDNQETQYF | TGCGCCAGCAGCCGCTATCGGGATAACCAAGAGACCCAGTACTTC | . | TRBJ2-5 | . | TRBV4-1
CASSLKLAGGEQFF | TGTGCCAGCAGTTTAAAATTAGCGGGGGGTGAGCAGTTCTTC | TRBD2 | TRBJ2-1 | . | TRBV28
CSANLRGGQPQHF | TGCAGTGCTAACCTCCGGGGTGGCCAGCCCCAGCATTTT | . | TRBJ1-5 | . | TRBV20-1
CASSVGPSPGGRQDTQYF | TGTGCCAGCAGCGTAGGACCGAGCCCGGGAGGGCGACAGGATACGCAGTATTTT | TRBD2 | TRBJ2-3 | . | TRBV9
CAWRDTVGSPLHF | TGTGCCTGGAGAGACACAGTAGGTTCACCCCTCCACTTT | . | TRBJ1-6 | few | TRBV30
CASSLGTDGDTQYF | TGCGCCAGCAGCTTGGGGACCGACGGGGATACGCAGTATTTT | . | TRBJ2-3 | . | TRBV5-1
CASSVLGTGELFF | TGCGCCAGCAGCGTTCTAGGGACCGGGGAGCTGTTTTTT | . | TRBJ2-2 | . | TRBV4-3
CASSLEAAGQGYQETQYF | TGTGCCAGCAGTTTAGAGGCCGCGGGACAGGGGTACCAAGAGACCCAGTACTTC | TRBD1 | TRBJ2-5 | few | TRBV28
CASSLDGYEQYF | TGTGCCAGCAGCTTGGACGGCTACGAGCAGTACTTC | . | TRBJ2-7 | many | TRBV5-1
CASTQGGAGQPQHF | TGTGCCAGCACCCAGGGGGGGGCGGGTCAGCCCCAGCATTTT | TRBD1 | TRBJ1-5 | . | TRBV2
CASSEGSATNEKLFF | TGCGCCAGCAGTGAAGGGTCCGCAACTAATGAAAAACTGTTTTTT | . | TRBJ1-4 | few | TRBV10-1
CAIPAGDTDTQYF | TGTGCCATTCCGGCGGGGGACACAGATACGCAGTATTTT | TRBD2 | TRBJ2-3 | . | TRBV5-4
CASSPQGGGATYNEQFF | TGTGCCAGCAGCCCGCAGGGAGGCGGGGCGACCTACAATGAGCAGTTCTTC | . | TRBJ2-1 | . | TRBV7-2
CASSVVLLAGGKTSYEQYF | TGTGCCAGCAGCGTGGTACTTTTAGCGGGGGGCAAAACCTCCTACGAGCAGTACTTC | TRBD2 | TRBJ2-7 | . | TRBV7-9
CSAREGRAEAFF | TGCAGTGCTAGAGAGGGCAGGGCTGAAGCTTTCTTT | . | TRBJ1-1 | . | TRBV20-1
CASKGSATVTGELFF | TGCGCCAGCAAGGGATCTGCGACAGTAACCGGGGAGCTGTTTTTT | . | TRBJ2-2 | few | TRBV5-1
CASSEPREKLFF | TGTGCCAGCAGTGAACCGAGGGAAAAACTGTTTTTT | . | TRBJ1-4 | once | TRBV6-1
CASSHRLAGGTDTQYF | TGTGCCAGCAGCCACCGACTAGCGGGGGGGACAGATACGCAGTATTTT | TRBD2 | TRBJ2-3 | . | TRBV7-6
CASSRSGSSEQYF | TGTGCCAGCAGCAGATCAGGGTCGTCCGAGCAGTACTTC | . | TRBJ2-7 | . | TRBV6-5
CASSARTDTEAFF | TGTGCCAGCAGCGCCCGCACGGACACTGAAGCTTTCTTT | . | TRBJ1-1 | . | TRBV7-3
CSARDAHRQETQYF | TGCAGTGCTAGAGATGCACACCGCCAAGAGACCCAGTACTTC | . | TRBJ2-5 | . | TRBV20-1
CASMLTAGGWNGYTF | TGTGCCAGCATGCTAACAGCAGGGGGCTGGAATGGCTACACCTTC | TRBD1 | TRBJ1-2 | few | TRBV6-5
CASSSRTDSPLHF | TGTGCCAGCAGTTCCCGAACAGATTCACCCCTCCACTTT | . | TRBJ1-6 | few | TRBV12-3/TRBV12-4
CASKGRGSDKPEAFF | TGTGCCAGCAAAGGACGAGGCAGCGACAAACCTGAAGCTTTCTTT | . | TRBJ1-1 | . | TRBV6-1
CASSLVGTGDSYTF | TGTGCCAGCAGCTTAGTAGGGACAGGGGATAGCTACACCTTC | TRBD1 | TRBJ1-2 | few | TRBV11-2
CAWRGMNTEAFF | TGTGCCTGGAGGGGGATGAACACTGAAGCTTTCTTT | . | TRBJ1-1 | few | TRBV30
CASRGGNRDTEAFF | TGCGCCAGCAGAGGGGGCAACAGGGACACTGAAGCTTTCTTT | TRBD1 | TRBJ1-1 | . | TRBV5-1
CASSYTTGEQFF | TGTGCCAGCAGTTACACGACAGGGGAGCAGTTCTTC | TRBD1 | TRBJ2-1 | few | TRBV6-6
CASSGTPDTQHF | TGTGCCAGCAGCGGGACCCCAGATACGCAGCATTTT | . | TRBJ1-5 | . | TRBV5-5
CASSSGGGLSNQPQHF | TGTGCCAGCAGCTCTGGGGGGGGCCTTAGCAATCAGCCCCAGCATTTT | . | TRBJ1-5 | . | TRBV6-2/TRBV6-3
CASSLPGLASYEQYF | TGCGCCAGCAGCTTGCCGGGACTAGCATCTTACGAGCAGTACTTC | TRBD2 | TRBJ2-7 | few | TRBV5-1
CSAGGELSYEQYF | TGCAGTGCTGGGGGGGAATTGAGCTACGAGCAGTACTTC | TRBD2 | TRBJ2-7 | . | TRBV20-1
CATSRDLAGDGYTF | TGTGCCACCAGCAGAGATCTGGCAGGGGACGGCTACACCTTC | . | TRBJ1-2 | few | TRBV15